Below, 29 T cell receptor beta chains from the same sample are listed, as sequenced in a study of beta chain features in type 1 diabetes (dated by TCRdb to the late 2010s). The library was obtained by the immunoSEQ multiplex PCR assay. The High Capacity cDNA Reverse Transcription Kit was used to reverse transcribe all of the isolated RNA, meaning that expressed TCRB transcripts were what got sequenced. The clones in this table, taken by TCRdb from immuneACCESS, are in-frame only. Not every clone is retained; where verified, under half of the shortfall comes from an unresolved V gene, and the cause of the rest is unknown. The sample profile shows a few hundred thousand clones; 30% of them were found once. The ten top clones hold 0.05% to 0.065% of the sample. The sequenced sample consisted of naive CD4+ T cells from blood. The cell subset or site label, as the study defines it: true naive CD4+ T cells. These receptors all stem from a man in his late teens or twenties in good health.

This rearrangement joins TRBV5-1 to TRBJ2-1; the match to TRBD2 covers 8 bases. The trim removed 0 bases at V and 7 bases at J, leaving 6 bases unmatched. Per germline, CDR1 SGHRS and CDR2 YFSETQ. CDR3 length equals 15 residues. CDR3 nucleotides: TGCGCCAGCAGCTTGGAGATCGGGACTAGAAATGAGCAGTTCTTC. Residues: CASSLEIGTRNEQFF.

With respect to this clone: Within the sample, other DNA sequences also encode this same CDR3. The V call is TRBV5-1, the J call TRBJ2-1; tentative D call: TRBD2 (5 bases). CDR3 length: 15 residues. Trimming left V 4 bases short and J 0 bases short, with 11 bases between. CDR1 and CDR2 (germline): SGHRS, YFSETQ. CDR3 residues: CASSASSSSYNEQFF. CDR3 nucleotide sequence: TGCGCCAGCAGCGCATCTAGCAGCTCCTACAATGAGCAGTTCTTC.

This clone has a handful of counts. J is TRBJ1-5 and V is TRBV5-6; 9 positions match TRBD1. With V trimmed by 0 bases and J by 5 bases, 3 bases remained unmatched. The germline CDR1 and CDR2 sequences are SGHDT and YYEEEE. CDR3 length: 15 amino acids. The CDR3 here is CASSLDRGLDQPQHF. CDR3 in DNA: TGTGCCAGCAGCTTGGACAGGGGGCTGGATCAGCCCCAGCATTTT.

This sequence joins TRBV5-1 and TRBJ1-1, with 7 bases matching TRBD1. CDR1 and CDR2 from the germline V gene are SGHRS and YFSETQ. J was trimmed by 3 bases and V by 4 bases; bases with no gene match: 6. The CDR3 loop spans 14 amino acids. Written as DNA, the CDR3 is TGCGCCAGCAGCCGGATAGGGACAGACACTGAAGCTTTCTTT. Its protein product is CASSRIGTDTEAFF.

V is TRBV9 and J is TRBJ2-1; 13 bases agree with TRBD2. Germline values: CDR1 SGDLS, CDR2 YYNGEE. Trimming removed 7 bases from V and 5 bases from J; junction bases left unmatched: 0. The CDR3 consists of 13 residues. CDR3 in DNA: TGTGCCAGCGGACTAGCGGGGGACAATGAGCAGTTCTTC. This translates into CASGLAGDNEQFF.

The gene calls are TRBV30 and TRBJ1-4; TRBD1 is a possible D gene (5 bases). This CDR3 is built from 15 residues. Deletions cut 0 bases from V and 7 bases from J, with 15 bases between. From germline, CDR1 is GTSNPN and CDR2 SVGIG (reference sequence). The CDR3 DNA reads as TGTGCCTGGAGTGTATCTCGGGGACGAGGTGAAAAACTGTTTTTT. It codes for CAWSVSRGRGEKLFF. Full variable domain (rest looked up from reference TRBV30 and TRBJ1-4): SQTIHQWPATLVQPVGSPLSLECTVEGTSNPNLYWYRQAAGRGLQLLFYSVGIGQISSEVPQNLSASRPQDRQFILSSKKLLLSDSGFYLCAWSVSRGRGEKLFFGSGTQLSVL.

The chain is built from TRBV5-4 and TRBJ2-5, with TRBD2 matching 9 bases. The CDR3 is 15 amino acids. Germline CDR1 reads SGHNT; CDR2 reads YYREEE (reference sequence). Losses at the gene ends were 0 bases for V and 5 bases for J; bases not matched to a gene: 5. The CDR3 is CASSLAGTSYETQYF. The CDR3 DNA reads TGTGCCAGCAGCTTGGCCGGGACTAGCTATGAGACCCAGTACTTC.

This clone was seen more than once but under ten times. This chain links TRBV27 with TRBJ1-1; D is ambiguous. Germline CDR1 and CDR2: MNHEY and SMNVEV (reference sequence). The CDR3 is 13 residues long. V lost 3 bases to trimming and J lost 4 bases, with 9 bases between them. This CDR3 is CASSFWGSTEAFF. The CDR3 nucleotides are TGTGCCAGCAGTTTTTGGGGTAGCACTGAAGCTTTCTTT.

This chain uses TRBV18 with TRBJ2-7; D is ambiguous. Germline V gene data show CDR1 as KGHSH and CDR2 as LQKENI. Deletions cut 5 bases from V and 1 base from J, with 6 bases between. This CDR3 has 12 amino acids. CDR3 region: CASSTQSYEQYF. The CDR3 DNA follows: TGTGCCAGCTCAACTCAGTCCTACGAGCAGTACTTC.

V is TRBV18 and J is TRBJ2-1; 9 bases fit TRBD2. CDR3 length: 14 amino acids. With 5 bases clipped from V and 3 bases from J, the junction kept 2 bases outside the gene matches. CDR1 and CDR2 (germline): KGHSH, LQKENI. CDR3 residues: CASSGLASYNEQFF. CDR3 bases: TGTGCCAGCTCAGGACTAGCGAGCTACAATGAGCAGTTCTTC.

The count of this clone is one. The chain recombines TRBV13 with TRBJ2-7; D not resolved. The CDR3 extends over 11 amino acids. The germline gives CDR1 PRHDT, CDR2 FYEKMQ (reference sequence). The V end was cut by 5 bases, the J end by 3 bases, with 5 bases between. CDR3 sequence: CASSSNYEQYF. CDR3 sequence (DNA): TGTGCCAGCAGCAGCAACTACGAGCAGTACTTC.

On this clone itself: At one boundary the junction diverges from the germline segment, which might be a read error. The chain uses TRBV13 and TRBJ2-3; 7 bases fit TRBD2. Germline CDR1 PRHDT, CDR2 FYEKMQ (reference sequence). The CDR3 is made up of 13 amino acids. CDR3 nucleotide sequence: TGTGCCAGCAGCTTATTGCCCCTCCGGGAGGTGAATTTT. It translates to CASSLLPLREVNF.

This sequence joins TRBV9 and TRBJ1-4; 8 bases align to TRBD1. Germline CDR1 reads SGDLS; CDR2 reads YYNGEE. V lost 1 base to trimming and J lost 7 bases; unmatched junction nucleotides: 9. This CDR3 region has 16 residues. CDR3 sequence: CASSVRPGGAGEKLFF. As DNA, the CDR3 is TGTGCCAGCAGCGTAAGACCAGGGGGCGCGGGTGAAAAACTGTTTTTT.

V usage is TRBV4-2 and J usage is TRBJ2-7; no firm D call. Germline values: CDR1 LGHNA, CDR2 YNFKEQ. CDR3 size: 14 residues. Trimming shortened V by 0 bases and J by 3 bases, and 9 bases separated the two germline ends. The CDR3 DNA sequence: TGTGCCAGCAGCCAAGAATCCTACAGCTACGAGCAGTACTTC. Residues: CASSQESYSYEQYF.

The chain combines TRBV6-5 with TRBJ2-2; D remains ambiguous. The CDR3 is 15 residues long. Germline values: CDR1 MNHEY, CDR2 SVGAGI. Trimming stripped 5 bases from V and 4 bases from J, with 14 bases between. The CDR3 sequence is CASSITLKGTGELFF. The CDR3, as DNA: TGTGCCAGCAGTATTACACTCAAGGGCACCGGGGAGCTGTTTTTT.

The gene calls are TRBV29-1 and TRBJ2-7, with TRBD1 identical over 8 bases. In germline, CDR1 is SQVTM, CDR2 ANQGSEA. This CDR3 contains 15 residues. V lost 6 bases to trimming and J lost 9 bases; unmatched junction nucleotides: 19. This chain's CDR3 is CSVQDGTGPTLVQYF. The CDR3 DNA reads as TGCAGCGTCCAAGACGGGACAGGTCCTACCCTCGTGCAGTACTTC.

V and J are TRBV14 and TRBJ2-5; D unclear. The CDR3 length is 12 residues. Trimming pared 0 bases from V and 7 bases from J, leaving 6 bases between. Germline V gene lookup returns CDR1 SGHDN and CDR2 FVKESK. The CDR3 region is CASSQDQVTQYF. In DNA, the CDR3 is TGTGCCAGCAGCCAAGATCAGGTGACCCAGTACTTC.

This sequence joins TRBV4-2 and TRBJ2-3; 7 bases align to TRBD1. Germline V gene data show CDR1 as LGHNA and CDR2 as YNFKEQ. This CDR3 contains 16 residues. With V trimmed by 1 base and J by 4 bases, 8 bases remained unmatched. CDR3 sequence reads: CASSQGRDRGPDTQYF. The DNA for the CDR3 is TGTGCCAGCAGCCAAGGTCGGGACAGAGGGCCAGATACGCAGTATTTT.

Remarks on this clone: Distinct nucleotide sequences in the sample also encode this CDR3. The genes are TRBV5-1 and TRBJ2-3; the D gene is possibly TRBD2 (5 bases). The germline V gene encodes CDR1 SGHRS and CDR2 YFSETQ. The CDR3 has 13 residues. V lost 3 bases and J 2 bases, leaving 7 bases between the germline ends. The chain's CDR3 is CASSSTNTDTQYF. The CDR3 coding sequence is TGCGCCAGCAGCTCGACTAACACAGATACGCAGTATTTT.

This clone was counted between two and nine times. CDR3 residues: CAISVRDTQYF. The CDR3 nucleotides are TGTGCCATCAGTGTTCGAGATACGCAGTATTTT. The chain employs TRBV10-3 and TRBJ2-3; D is undetermined. Trimming stripped 4 bases from V and 5 bases from J, with 4 bases between. Germline CDR1 ENHRY, CDR2 SYGVKD. The CDR3 is 11 amino acids.

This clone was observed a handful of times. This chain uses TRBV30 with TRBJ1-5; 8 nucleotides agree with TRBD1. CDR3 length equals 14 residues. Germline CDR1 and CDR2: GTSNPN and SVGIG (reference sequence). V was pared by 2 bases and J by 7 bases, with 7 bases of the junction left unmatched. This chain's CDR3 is CAWSLTGVRQPQHF. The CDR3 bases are TGTGCCTGGAGTCTGACAGGGGTCCGGCAGCCCCAGCATTTT.

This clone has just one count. CDR3: CASSFGAGGTDTQYF. The CDR3 nucleotides are TGTGCCAGCAGCTTCGGAGCGGGGGGCACAGATACGCAGTATTTT. This sequence joins TRBV7-9 and TRBJ2-3, with 8 bases fitting TRBD2. This CDR3 contains 15 residues. J lost 1 base, V lost 3 bases, and 3 bases had no gene match. Germline V gene data show CDR1 as SEHNR and CDR2 as FQNEAQ (reference sequence).

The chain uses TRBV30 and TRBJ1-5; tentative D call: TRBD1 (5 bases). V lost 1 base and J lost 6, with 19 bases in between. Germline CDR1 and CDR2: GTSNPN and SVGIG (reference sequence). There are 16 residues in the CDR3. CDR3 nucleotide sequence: TGTGCCTGGAGTGCTGGGGGGGGATGGGAAACTCAGCCCCAGCATTTT. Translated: CAWSAGGGWETQPQHF.

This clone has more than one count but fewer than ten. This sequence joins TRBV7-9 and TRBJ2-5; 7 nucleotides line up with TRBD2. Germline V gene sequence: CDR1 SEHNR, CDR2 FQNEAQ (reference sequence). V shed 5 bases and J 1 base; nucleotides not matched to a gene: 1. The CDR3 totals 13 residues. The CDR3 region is CASSRLAQETQYF. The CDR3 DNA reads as TGTGCCAGCAGCAGACTAGCCCAAGAGACCCAGTACTTC.

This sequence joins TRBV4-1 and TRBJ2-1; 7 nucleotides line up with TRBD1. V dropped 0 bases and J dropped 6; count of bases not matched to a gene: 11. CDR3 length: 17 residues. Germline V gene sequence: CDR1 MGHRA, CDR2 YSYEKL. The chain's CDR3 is CASSQERTVTGTNEQFF. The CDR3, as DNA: TGCGCCAGCAGCCAAGAGAGGACTGTGACAGGGACCAATGAGCAGTTCTTC.

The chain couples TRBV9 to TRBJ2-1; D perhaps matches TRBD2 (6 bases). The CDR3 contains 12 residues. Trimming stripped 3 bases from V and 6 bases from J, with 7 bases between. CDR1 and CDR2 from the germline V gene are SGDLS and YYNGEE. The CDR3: CASSGGLNEQFF. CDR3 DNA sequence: TGTGCCAGCAGCGGGGGACTCAATGAGCAGTTCTTC. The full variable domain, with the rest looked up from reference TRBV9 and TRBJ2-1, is DSGVTQTPKHLITATGQRVTLRCSPRSGDLSVYWYQQSLDQGLQFLIQYYNGEERAKGNILERFSAQQFPDLHSELNLSSLELGDSALYFCASSGGLNEQFFGPGTRLTVL.

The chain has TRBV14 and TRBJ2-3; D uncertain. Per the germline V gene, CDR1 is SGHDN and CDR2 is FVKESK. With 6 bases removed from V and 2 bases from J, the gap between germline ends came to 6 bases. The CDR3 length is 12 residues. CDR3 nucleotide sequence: TGTGCCAGCAGAGGACCCACAGATACGCAGTATTTT. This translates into CASRGPTDTQYF.

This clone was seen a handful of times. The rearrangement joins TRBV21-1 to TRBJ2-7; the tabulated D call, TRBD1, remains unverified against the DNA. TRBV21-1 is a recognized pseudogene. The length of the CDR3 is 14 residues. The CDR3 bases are TGTGCCAGCAGCATAGGCCTCAGGGCCAACGAGCAGTACTTC. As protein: CASSIGLRANEQYF.

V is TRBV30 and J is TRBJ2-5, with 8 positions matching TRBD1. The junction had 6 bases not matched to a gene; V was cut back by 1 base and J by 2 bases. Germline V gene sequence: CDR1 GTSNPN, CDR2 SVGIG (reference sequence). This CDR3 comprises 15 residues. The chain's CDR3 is CAWSDGQGGQETQYF. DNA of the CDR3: TGTGCCTGGAGTGACGGACAGGGCGGGCAAGAGACCCAGTACTTC.